Presented here are 26 T cell receptor beta chains from one specimen sequenced in a study of read filtering for tumor transcriptome and immune sequencing. Molecular barcoded adaptors covering alpha/delta and beta/gamma chains were used on roughly 400 ng RNA. TCRdb reanalysed the reads using MiXCR and keeps one entry per CDR3 protein. Altogether 40,000 or so distinct CDR3 sequences are present, around an eighth being singletons, with the ten largest covering 30%. Material: a population of CD138-negative cells sorted from bone marrow. All receptors derive from a donor over 35 with multiple myeloma.

This clonotype showed up many times. The chain couples TRBV5-1 to TRBJ2-1; D is possibly TRBD1 (5 bases). CDR1 SGHRS and CDR2 YFSETQ come from the germline V gene. This CDR3 is built from 13 residues. V shed 1 base and J shed 8 bases, with 10 bases lying between them. The CDR3 DNA reads as TGCGCCAGCAGCTTGACAGGCCCAGATGAGCAGTTCTTC. Translating gives CASSLTGPDEQFF. Full variable domain (remainder filled in from reference TRBV5-1 and TRBJ2-1): KAGVTQTPRYLIKTRGQQVTLSCSPISGHRSVSWYQQTPGQGLQFLFEYFSETQRNKGNFPGRFSGRQFSNSRSEMNVSTLELGDSALYLCASSLTGPDEQFFGPGTRLTVL.

This clonotype has a handful of counts. A clone one base away is much larger, so this may be a read error. Here the CDR3 omits its conserved ending phenylalanine or tryptophan, so a read error is the likely source. V gene TRBV7-9 combines with J gene TRBJ2-3; 7 bases agree with TRBD1. V was pared by 5 bases and J by 3 bases, with 2 bases of the junction left unmatched. The CDR3 consists of 13 residues. Germline CDR1 SEHNR, CDR2 FQNEAQ (reference sequence). In DNA, the CDR3 is TGTGCCAGCAGCCCGGACAGGACAGATACGCAGTATTTA. It translates to CASSPDRTDTQYL.

This clonotype was observed a handful of times. A read error may explain this, as a much larger clone is one base away. The V call is TRBV6-5, the J call TRBJ2-6, with 8 bases aligning to TRBD1. This CDR3 is built from 17 residues. Germline V gene data show CDR1 as MNHEY and CDR2 as SVGAGI. CDR3 DNA: TGTGCCAGCAGTTCCAGGGGGCGGAGAACTGGGGCCAGCGTCCTGACTTTC. It is translated as CASSSRGRRTGASVLTF.

At least ten counts were recorded for this clonotype. The V gene is TRBV5-4, the J gene TRBJ2-6; D is undetermined. The CDR3 runs to 14 residues. Germline V gene lookup returns CDR1 SGHNT and CDR2 YYREEE (reference sequence). V shed 4 bases and J shed 3 bases, with 8 bases lying between them. The CDR3 DNA reads as TGTGCCAGCAGCCAGAGGCGTGGGGCCAACGTCCTGACTTTC. Encoded protein: CASSQRRGANVLTF.

This clonotype turned up a few times. This may be a read error, as it is one base from a much larger clone. V usage is TRBV5-5 and J usage is TRBJ2-1, with D unclear. Germline V gene lookup returns CDR1 SGHKS and CDR2 YYEKEE (reference sequence). Trimming took 1 base from V and 8 from J, leaving 7 bases between them. This CDR3 has 12 amino acids. CDR3 in DNA: TGTGCCAGCAGCTTGTGGGCCGATGAGCAGTTCTTC. Translation: CASSLWADEQFF.

This clonotype was seen repeatedly, ten times or more. This chain connects TRBV20-1 to TRBJ2-2; weak D call: TRBD1 (6 bases). V was pared by 1 base and J by 2 bases, with 11 bases between. Germline values: CDR1 DFQATT, CDR2 SNEGSKA (reference sequence). The CDR3 has 15 amino acids. This CDR3 reads CSARVGTPNTGELFF. CDR3 sequence (DNA): TGCAGTGCTAGAGTCGGGACACCAAACACCGGGGAGCTGTTTTTT.

The CDR3 is CASKQTEVHEQYF. The CDR3 DNA is TGTGCCAGCAAACAAACGGAGGTCCACGAGCAGTACTTC. The chain combines TRBV6-5 with TRBJ2-7; D is perhaps TRBD2 (5 bases). Between the trimmed V and J ends, which lost 7 bases and 5 bases, there was a span of 15 bases. CDR1 and CDR2 from the germline V gene are MNHEY and SVGAGI. This CDR3 region has 13 residues.

Ten or more counts support this clonotype. The chain combines TRBV20-1 with TRBJ1-1; TRBD1 matches at 12 bases. The CDR3 has 13 residues. The germline V gene has CDR1 DFQATT and CDR2 SNEGSKA (reference sequence). V lost 6 bases, J lost 11 bases, and 10 bases stayed unmatched. CDR3 sequence (DNA): TGCAGTGCCAGGGACAGGGGGCGAATGGAGGCTTTCTTT. Residues: CSARDRGRMEAFF.

In this sample, this clonotype turned up many times. The chain recombines TRBV4-2 with TRBJ1-3; 7 positions agree with TRBD1. J was trimmed by 4 bases and V by 4 bases; bases with no gene match: 13. Germline V gene data show CDR1 as LGHNA and CDR2 as YNFKEQ. The CDR3 consists of 17 residues. CDR3 residues: CASSPLTSTGVGNTIYF. CDR3 nucleotide sequence: TGTGCCAGCAGCCCCCTCACGTCCACAGGGGTCGGAAACACCATATATTTT.

This clonotype was seen ten or more times. The rearrangement joins TRBV18 to TRBJ2-5, with D unresolved. This CDR3 contains 14 residues. Germline CDR1 is KGHSH and CDR2 is LQKENI. The ends were cut back, 0 bases at V and 3 bases at J, with 8 bases in the middle. The CDR3 bases are TGTGCCAGCTCACCACCGGGTACTGAAGAGACCCAGTACTTC. It is translated as CASSPPGTEETQYF. The full variable domain, completed using reference TRBV18 and TRBJ2-5, is NAGVMQNPRHLVRRRGQEARLRCSPMKGHSHVYWYRQLPEEGLKFMVYLQKENIIDESGMPKERFSAEFPKEGPSILRIQQVVRGDSAAYFCASSPPGTEETQYFGPGTRLLVL.

This clonotype was recorded at least ten times. The chain has TRBV6-1 and TRBJ2-1; D unresolved. The CDR3 totals 13 residues. V was shortened by 9 bases and J by 8 bases, with 17 bases between the two germline ends. Germline V CDR1 and CDR2: MNHNS, SASEGT. CDR3 loop: CASHQFISYEQFF. The CDR3 DNA is TGTGCCAGTCACCAATTTATAAGCTATGAGCAGTTCTTC.

This clonotype was seen at least ten times. This chain connects TRBV5-1 to TRBJ2-1; 7 bases fit TRBD1. V was pared by 4 bases and J by 7 bases, with 2 bases of the junction left unmatched. CDR1 and CDR2 (germline): SGHRS, YFSETQ. CDR3 length: 12 residues. The CDR3 loop reads CASSLQGNEQFF. The CDR3, as DNA: TGCGCCAGCAGCCTACAGGGGAATGAGCAGTTCTTC.

This clonotype was seen repeatedly, ten times or more. V and J are TRBV4-1 and TRBJ2-1, with TRBD2 as a possible D gene (6 bases). The CDR3 covers 13 residues. Germline CDR1 reads MGHRA; CDR2 reads YSYEKL. Trimming removed 4 bases at V and 14 bases at J, with 18 bases between. The CDR3 DNA reads as TGCGCCAGCAGCCCTTCTGACTTTACGGGAGAGTTCTTC. This gives the protein CASSPSDFTGEFF.

This clonotype was found many times. The chain carries TRBV10-3 and TRBJ2-1, with no clear D. Trimming took off 11 bases at V and 3 bases at J, with 11 bases between the two ends. CDR1 and CDR2 (germline): ENHRY, SYGVKD. The CDR3 loop spans 12 amino acids. CDR3 sequence reads: CAVDGDYNEQFF. Here the CDR3 DNA reads TGTGCCGTTGATGGAGACTACAATGAGCAGTTCTTC.

The sample holds many counts of this clonotype. The chain employs TRBV28 and TRBJ2-1, with 9 nucleotides matching TRBD2. This CDR3 is 14 amino acids long. Germline CDR1 MDHEN, CDR2 SYDVKM. V lost 8 bases, J lost 4 bases, and 6 bases stayed unmatched. CDR3 region: CASSSSGVYNEQFF. The CDR3 nucleotides read TGTGCCAGCTCTTCTAGCGGGGTATACAATGAGCAGTTCTTC.

This clonotype has ten or more counts. The rearrangement links TRBV24-1 to TRBJ2-3; possibly TRBD2 for D (5 bases). The V gene lost 7 bases and the J gene lost 6 bases, with 19 bases spanning the gap. Germline lookup yields CDR1 KGHDR and CDR2 SFDVKD. This CDR3 comprises 15 residues. CDR3 nucleotides: TGTGCCACCAGGGACGCGGGCATGCGGAAGGATACGCAGTATTTT. It specifies CATRDAGMRKDTQYF.

This clonotype was counted at least ten times. The chain combines TRBV19 with TRBJ2-7; TRBD2 agrees at 9 bases. From germline, CDR1 is LNHDA and CDR2 SQIVND (reference sequence). The CDR3 is 15 amino acids. V lost 3 bases to trimming and J lost 2 bases; unmatched junction nucleotides: 5. The CDR3 DNA is TGTGCCAGTAGTATCGGACTAGCGCTGACCTACGAGCAGTACTTC. Its protein is CASSIGLALTYEQYF.

The chain combines TRBV5-5 with TRBJ2-2, with 7 nucleotides matching TRBD2. CDR3 size: 16 residues. The germline V gene encodes CDR1 SGHKS and CDR2 YYEKEE (reference sequence). CDR3 sequence (DNA): TGTCCCGGCAGCTTACTGGCGGGAGTGGGGGCCGGGGAGCTGTTTTTT. This sequence encodes CPGSLLAGVGAGELFF.

This clonotype was seen ten or more times. The CDR3 spells CASSLNSHYGYTF. The CDR3 DNA reads TGCGCCAGCAGCTTGAACAGCCACTATGGCTACACCTTC. This chain uses TRBV5-1 with TRBJ1-2, with unresolved D. The V end lost 1 base, the J end lost 3 bases, and 7 bases lay between the germline ends. The CDR3 length is 13 residues. From germline, CDR1 is SGHRS and CDR2 YFSETQ.

This clonotype occurred many times. The chain carries TRBV20-1 and TRBJ2-7; TRBD1 matches at 7 bases. CDR1 is DFQATT, CDR2 SNEGSKA, per germline (reference sequence). V shed 0 bases and J 2 bases; nucleotides not matched to a gene: 7. The CDR3 is 15 amino acids. Written as DNA, the CDR3 is TGCAGTGCTAGAGATTCCGGCAGGGGGACCTACGAGCAGTACTTC. This encodes CSARDSGRGTYEQYF.

This clonotype has at least ten counts. The rearrangement joins TRBV24-1 to TRBJ2-7; weak D call: TRBD2 (5 bases). The germline V gene encodes CDR1 KGHDR and CDR2 SFDVKD. The CDR3 has 17 residues. The ends were cut back, 2 bases at V and 3 bases at J, with 19 bases in the middle. CDR3 coding DNA: TGTGCCACCAGTGATTCCTACCTGGGAGAGGGATTCTACGAGCAGTACTTC. This translates into CATSDSYLGEGFYEQYF.

This clonotype has ten or more counts. This clone may be a read error of a much larger clone one base away. The genes are TRBV5-6 and TRBJ2-1, with TRBD2 matching over 12 bases. Germline values: CDR1 SGHDT, CDR2 YYEEEE. This CDR3 has 16 amino acids. CDR3 amino acids: CAGSLGLAGPYNEQFF. Written as DNA, the CDR3 is TGTGCCGGCAGCTTAGGACTAGCGGGACCCTACAATGAGCAGTTCTTC.

This clonotype has ten or more counts. The chain recombines TRBV4-3 with TRBJ2-7; D is possibly TRBD1 or TRBD2 (5 bases each). This CDR3 is built from 13 residues. V was pared by 0 bases and J by 6 bases, with 9 bases between. Looked up from germline, CDR1 is LGHNA and CDR2 is YSLEER. CDR3 bases: TGCGCCAGCAGCCAAGAAACGAGGGGCGAGCAGTACTTC. This encodes CASSQETRGEQYF.

About this clonotype itself: The likely explanation is a read error, given a far larger clone one base away. This rearrangement joins TRBV5-1 to TRBJ1-1; perhaps TRBD1 as D (6 bases). This CDR3 spans 13 amino acids. Germline V gene data show CDR1 as SGHRS and CDR2 as YFSETQ. CDR3 sequence reads: CAISLNRDGEAFF. Written as DNA, the CDR3 is TGTGCCATCAGCTTGAACAGGGATGGTGAAGCTTTCTTT.

Only a few counts were recorded for this clonotype. This rearrangement joins TRBV28 to TRBJ1-4, with 8 bases aligning to TRBD1. CDR3 size: 15 residues. Trimming at V came to 5 bases and at J to 7 bases, leaving 9 bases not matched to a gene. CDR1 and CDR2 from the germline V gene are MDHEN and SYDVKM. The CDR3 DNA reads as TGTGCCAGCAGTCCTCCGACAGGGGAGGGTGAAAAACTGTTTTTT. Amino acid sequence: CASSPPTGEGEKLFF.

Note on this clonotype: A much bigger clone sits one base away, suggesting this may be a read error. J is TRBJ1-2 and V is TRBV5-6, with TRBD1 identical over 8 bases. CDR3 length: 14 amino acids. J was trimmed by 3 bases and V by 0 bases; bases with no gene match: 1. Germline V gene lookup returns CDR1 SGHDT and CDR2 YYEEEE. The CDR3 coding sequence is TGTGCCAGCAGCTTGGAGGACAGGGACTATGGCTACACCTTC. Translation: CASSLEDRDYGYTF.